This T cell receptor (beta chain) was captured in a study of vaccination and CD4 T cells after COVID-19. Study at large: The stimulating agents, overlapping spike peptides, came from SARS-CoV-2, HCoV-NL63, HCoV-OC43 and HCoV-229E. For control cultures, the treatment was a CEFX pool, an HIV-1 Nef pool, or no peptide. Points from the study as a whole: Only post-vaccination samples contained a median about 90% of the reactive clones in convalescent patients.

The Oncomine TCR Beta short-read assay was applied to DNA of cultured CD4+ T cells. Extraction of genomic DNA was performed on cultured CD4+ T cells. TCRdb re-called the PCR reads with MiXCR, one entry per CDR3 protein. The data contain about 11,000 distinct CDR3 sequences, 25% to 30% of them singletons. The CDR3 sequence is 16 residues long. Trimming took 1 base from V and 3 from J; bases not matched to a gene: 4. From germline, CDR1 is LNHNV and CDR2 YYDKDF (reference sequence). The table lists this clonotype with a few counts. Antigen specificity is unknown. Treatment described: approximately nine-day PBMC culture with coronavirus spike peptide pools or control peptides (ViraFEST assay). CD4+ T cells that came from the unexposed donor were collected before the COVID-19 pandemic (2011-2018).

The origin of this receptor is a human donor in good health. The chain uses TRBV15 and TRBJ2-7; 12 bases are a match to TRBD1. Sequences were obtained from CD4+ T cells from blood, cultured in vitro. CDR3 nucleotides: TGTGCCACCAGCAGAGTGGGGACAGGGGGCTTCTACGAGCAGTACTTC. Translating it yields CATSRVGTGGFYEQYF.